This T cell receptor (beta chain) was sequenced during a study of Ad26.COV2.S vaccination and SARS-CoV-2 variants. Overall study findings and caveats: TCR breadth and depth estimates may have understated total T cell responses. Vaccine recipients had higher spike-specific TCR breadth than placebo recipients. Marked by substantial breadth, spike-specific CD8+ and CD4+ T cell responses were reportedly seen after vaccination. Vaccinees and placebo recipients showed similar non-spike TCR breadth.

The germline V gene has CDR1 KGHSH and CDR2 LQKENI. There are 15 residues in the CDR3. With 3 bases removed from V and 0 bases from J, the gap between germline ends came to 11 bases. This table comes from immunoSEQ multiplex PCR, and its TCRdb copy is limited to in-frame clones, with some not included. This table holds under 150,000 clones, just over 85% found once. Note on this clone: Its antigen remains unknown.

This TCR came from a human donor who had recovered from COVID-19. Source: peripheral blood, taken after recovery from COVID-19. This rearrangement joins TRBV18 to TRBJ1-1, with a weak D call TRBD1 (5 bases). The chain's CDR3 is CASSPLDRLNTEAFF. CDR3 bases: TGTGCCAGCTCACCCCTCGACAGACTGAACACTGAAGCTTTCTTT.